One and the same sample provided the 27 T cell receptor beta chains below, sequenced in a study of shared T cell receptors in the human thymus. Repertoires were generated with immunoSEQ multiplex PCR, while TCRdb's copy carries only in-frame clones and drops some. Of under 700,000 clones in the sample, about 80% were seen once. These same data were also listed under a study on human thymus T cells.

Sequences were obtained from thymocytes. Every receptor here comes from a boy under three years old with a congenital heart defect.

This CDR3 reads CSALSNLAGDIADTQYF. Here the CDR3 DNA reads TGCAGCGCACTCTCTAATCTAGCGGGAGATATCGCAGATACGCAGTATTTT. The chain has TRBV29-1 and TRBJ2-3; 10 bases are a match to TRBD2. After removal of 7 bases from V and 4 bases from J, the junction contained 17 bases not matched to a gene. The CDR3 length is 17 residues. Germline-derived CDR1 and CDR2 are SQVTM and ANQGSEA.

The CDR3 sequence: CSAQGRGGYTF. In DNA, the CDR3 is TGCAGTGCCCAGGGGAGGGGTGGCTACACCTTC. The chain links TRBV20-1 to TRBJ1-2, with a weak D call TRBD1 (6 bases). The V end was cut by 6 bases, the J end by 7 bases, with 12 bases between. Germline CDR1 and CDR2: DFQATT and SNEGSKA (reference sequence). This CDR3 has 11 residues.

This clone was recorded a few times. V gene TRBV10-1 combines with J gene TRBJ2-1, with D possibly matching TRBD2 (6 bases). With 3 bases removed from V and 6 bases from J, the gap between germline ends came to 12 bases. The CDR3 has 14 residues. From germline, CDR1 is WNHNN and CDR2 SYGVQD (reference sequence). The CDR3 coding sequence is TGCGCCAGCAGTGACCGGGAGAAAAGCAATGAGCAGTTCTTC. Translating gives CASSDREKSNEQFF.

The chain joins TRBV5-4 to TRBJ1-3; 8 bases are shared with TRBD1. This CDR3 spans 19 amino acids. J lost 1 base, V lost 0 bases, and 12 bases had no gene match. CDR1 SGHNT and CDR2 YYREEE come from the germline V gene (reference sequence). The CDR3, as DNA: TGTGCCAGCAGCTTGGAGAGAGACAGGGGCGTCCTATCTGGAAACACCATATATTTT. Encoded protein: CASSLERDRGVLSGNTIYF.

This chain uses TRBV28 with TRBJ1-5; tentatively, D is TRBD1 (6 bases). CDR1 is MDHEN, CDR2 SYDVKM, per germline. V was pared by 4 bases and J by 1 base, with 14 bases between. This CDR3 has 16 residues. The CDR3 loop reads CASSSKRDISNQPQHF. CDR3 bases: TGTGCCAGCAGTTCTAAGAGGGACATAAGCAATCAGCCCCAGCATTTT.

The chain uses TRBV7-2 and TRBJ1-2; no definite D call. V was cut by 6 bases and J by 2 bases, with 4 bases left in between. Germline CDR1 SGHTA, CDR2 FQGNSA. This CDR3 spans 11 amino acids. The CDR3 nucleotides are TGTGCCAGCAGGGAGAACTATGGCTACACCTTC. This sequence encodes CASRENYGYTF.

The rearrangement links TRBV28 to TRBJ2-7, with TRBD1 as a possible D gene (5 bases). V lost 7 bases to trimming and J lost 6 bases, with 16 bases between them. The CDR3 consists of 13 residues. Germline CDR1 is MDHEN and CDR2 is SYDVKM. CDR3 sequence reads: CASTNAAGLEQYF. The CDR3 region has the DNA TGTGCCAGCACTAATGCGGCAGGGCTCGAGCAGTACTTC.

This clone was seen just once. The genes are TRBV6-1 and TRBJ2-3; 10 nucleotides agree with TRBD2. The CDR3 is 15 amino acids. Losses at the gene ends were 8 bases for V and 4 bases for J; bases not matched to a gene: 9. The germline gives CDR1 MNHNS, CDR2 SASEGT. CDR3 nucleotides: TGTGCCAGCTCTGGGCTAGCGGGAGCATCAGATACGCAGTATTTT. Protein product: CASSGLAGASDTQYF.

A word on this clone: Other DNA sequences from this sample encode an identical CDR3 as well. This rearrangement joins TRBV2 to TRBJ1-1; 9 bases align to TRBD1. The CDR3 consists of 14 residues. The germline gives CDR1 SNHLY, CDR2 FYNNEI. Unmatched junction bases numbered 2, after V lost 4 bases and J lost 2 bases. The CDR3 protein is CASSGQGGNTEAFF. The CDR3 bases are TGTGCCAGCAGTGGACAGGGGGGTAACACTGAAGCTTTCTTT.

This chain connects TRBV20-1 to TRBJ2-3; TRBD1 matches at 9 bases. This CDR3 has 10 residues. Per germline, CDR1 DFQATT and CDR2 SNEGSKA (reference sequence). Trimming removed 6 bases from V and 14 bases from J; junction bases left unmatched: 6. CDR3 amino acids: CSAWDRAWYF. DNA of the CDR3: TGCAGTGCCTGGGACAGGGCGTGGTATTTT.

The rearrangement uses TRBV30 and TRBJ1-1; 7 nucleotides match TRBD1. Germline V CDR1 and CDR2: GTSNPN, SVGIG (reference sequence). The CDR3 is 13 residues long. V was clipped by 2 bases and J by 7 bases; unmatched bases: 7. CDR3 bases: TGTGCCTGGAGTTACATAGGGGGCGGTGAAGCTTTCTTT. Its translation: CAWSYIGGGEAFF.

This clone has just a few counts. In DNA form, the CDR3 reads TGTGCCAGCAGTTACTCGACGGGGGCCTACGAGCAGTACTTC. Its translation: CASSYSTGAYEQYF. The J gene is TRBJ2-7, the V gene TRBV6-6, with TRBD2 as a possible D gene (6 bases). This CDR3 is built from 14 residues. Trimming stripped 0 bases from V and 2 bases from J, with 8 bases between. The V gene's germline CDR1 is MNHNY and CDR2 SVGAGI (reference sequence).

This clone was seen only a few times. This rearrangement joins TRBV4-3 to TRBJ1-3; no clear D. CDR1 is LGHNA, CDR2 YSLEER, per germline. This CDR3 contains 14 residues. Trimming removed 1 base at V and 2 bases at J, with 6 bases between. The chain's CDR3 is CASSQGGTGNTIYF. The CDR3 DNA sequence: TGCGCCAGCAGCCAAGGAGGGACTGGAAACACCATATATTTT.

CDR3 bases: TGTGCCTGGACCCCTACAGGGGGCCCGAATGAAAAACTGTTTTTT. The encoded protein is CAWTPTGGPNEKLFF. V is TRBV30 and J is TRBJ1-4, with 9 bases fitting TRBD1. V trimming: 4 bases; J trimming: 5 bases; junction bases outside the gene matches: 8. This CDR3 has 15 residues. Germline-derived CDR1 and CDR2 are GTSNPN and SVGIG (reference sequence).

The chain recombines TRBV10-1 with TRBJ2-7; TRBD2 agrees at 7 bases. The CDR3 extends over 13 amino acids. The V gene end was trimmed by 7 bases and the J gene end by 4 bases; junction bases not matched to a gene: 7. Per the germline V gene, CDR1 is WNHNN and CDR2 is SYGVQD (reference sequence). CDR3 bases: TGCGCCAGCATGGCTAGCGGTTCTTACGAGCAGTACTTC. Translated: CASMASGSYEQYF.

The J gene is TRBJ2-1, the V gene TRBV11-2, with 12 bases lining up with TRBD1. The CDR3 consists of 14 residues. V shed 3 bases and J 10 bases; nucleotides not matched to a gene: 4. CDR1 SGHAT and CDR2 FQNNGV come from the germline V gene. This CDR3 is CASSLGQGALEQFF. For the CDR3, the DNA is TGTGCCAGCAGCTTGGGACAGGGGGCTTTAGAGCAGTTCTTC.

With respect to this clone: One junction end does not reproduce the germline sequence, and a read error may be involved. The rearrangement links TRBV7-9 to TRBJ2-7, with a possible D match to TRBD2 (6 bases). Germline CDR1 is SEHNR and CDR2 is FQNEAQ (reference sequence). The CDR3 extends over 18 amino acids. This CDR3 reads CASRLAVMSKLVGYEQYF. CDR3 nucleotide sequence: TGTGCCAGCAGGTTAGCGGTCATGTCTAAACTGGTTGGTTACGAGCAGTACTTC.

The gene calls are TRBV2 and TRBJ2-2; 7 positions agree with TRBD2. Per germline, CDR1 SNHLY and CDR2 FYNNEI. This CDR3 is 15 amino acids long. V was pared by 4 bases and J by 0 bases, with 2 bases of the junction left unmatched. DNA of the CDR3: TGTGCCAGCAGTGTGGGACTACCGAACACCGGGGAGCTGTTTTTT. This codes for CASSVGLPNTGELFF.

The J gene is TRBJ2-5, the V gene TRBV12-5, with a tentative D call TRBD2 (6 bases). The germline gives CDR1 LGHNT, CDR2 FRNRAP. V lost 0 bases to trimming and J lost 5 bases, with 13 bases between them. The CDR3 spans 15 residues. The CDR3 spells CASGLVRAGRETQYF. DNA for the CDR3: TGTGCTAGTGGTTTGGTACGGGCAGGGAGGGAGACCCAGTACTTC. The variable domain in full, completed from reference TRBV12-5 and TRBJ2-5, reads DARVTQTPRHKVTEMGQEVTMRCQPILGHNTVFWYRQTMMQGLELLAYFRNRAPLDDSGMPKDRFSAEMPDATLATLKIQPSEPRDSAVYFCASGLVRAGRETQYFGPGTRLLVL.

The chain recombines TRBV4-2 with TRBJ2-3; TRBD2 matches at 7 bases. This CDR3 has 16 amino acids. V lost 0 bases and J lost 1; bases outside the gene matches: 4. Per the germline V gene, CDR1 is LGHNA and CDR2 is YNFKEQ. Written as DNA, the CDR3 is TGTGCCAGCAGCCAAGAGGCTAGCGGACGCACAGATACGCAGTATTTT. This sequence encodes CASSQEASGRTDTQYF.

Written as DNA, the CDR3 is TGTGCCAGCAGTCTCCGGGACAGATCCTACGAGCAGTACTTC. It codes for CASSLRDRSYEQYF. The chain employs TRBV28 and TRBJ2-7, with 7 bases lining up with TRBD1. CDR3 size: 14 residues. V trimming: 5 bases; J trimming: 1 base; junction bases outside the gene matches: 5. The germline CDR1 and CDR2 sequences are MDHEN and SYDVKM.

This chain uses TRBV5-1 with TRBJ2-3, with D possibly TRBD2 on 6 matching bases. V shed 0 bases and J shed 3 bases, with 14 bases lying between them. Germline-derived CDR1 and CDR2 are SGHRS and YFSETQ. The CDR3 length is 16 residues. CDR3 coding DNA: TGCGCCAGCAGCTTGGGTAGCGGATCGGGAACAGATACGCAGTATTTT. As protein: CASSLGSGSGTDTQYF.

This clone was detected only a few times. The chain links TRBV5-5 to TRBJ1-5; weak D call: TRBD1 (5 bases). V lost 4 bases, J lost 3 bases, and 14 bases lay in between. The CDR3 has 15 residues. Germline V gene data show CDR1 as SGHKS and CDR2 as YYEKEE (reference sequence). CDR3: CASSRNRQINQPQHF. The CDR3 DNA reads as TGTGCCAGCAGCCGAAATCGACAGATCAATCAGCCCCAGCATTTT.

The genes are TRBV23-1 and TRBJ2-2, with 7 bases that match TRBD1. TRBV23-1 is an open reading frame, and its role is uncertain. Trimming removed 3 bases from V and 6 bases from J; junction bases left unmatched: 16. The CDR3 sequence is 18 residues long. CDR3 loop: CASSHKPDRSGSAGELFF. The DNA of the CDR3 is TGCGCCAGCAGTCATAAGCCGGACAGGTCGGGTAGCGCCGGGGAGCTGTTTTTT.

CDR3 nucleotide sequence: TGTGCCAGTAGTATCGTGGCGAGGGGGAAAGGCTACACCTTC. Protein product: CASSIVARGKGYTF. This chain connects TRBV19 to TRBJ1-2, with D possibly TRBD1 on 6 matching bases. Trimming removed 3 bases at V and 8 bases at J, with 16 bases between. The CDR3 consists of 14 residues. The V gene's germline CDR1 is LNHDA and CDR2 SQIVND (reference sequence). The complete variable domain, with remaining parts taken from reference TRBV19 and TRBJ1-2, reads DGGITQSPKYLFRKEGQNVTLSCEQNLNHDAMYWYRQDPGQGLRLIYYSQIVNDFQKGDIAEGYSVSREKKESFPLTVTSAQKNPTAFYLCASSIVARGKGYTFGSGTRLTVV.

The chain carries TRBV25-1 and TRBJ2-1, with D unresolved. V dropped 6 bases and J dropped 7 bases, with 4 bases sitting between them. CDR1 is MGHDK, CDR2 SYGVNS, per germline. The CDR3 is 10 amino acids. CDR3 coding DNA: TGTGCCAGCAGCCTAAATGAGCAGTTCTTC. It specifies CASSLNEQFF.

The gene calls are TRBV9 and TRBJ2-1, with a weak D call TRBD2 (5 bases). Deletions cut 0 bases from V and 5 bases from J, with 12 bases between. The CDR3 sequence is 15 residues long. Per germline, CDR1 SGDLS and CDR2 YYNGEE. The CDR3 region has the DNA TGTGCCAGCAGCGTAGCAGAAGCGGCCCACAATGAGCAGTTCTTC. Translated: CASSVAEAAHNEQFF.